Each of the 14 T cell receptor beta chains below was sequenced from the same sample in a study of memory CD4+ T cells and cytomegalovirus serostatus (dated by TCRdb to the late 2010s). The library came from the immunoSEQ multiplex PCR assay. TCRdb holds this immuneACCESS table with in-frame rearrangements only. Some clones are missing; in checked studies, unresolved V genes explain under half, and the rest has no known cause. In this sample the table shows about 60,000 clones, around three quarters of which occur a single time. The ten largest account for around 0.53% of the sample. Single viable CD3+CD4+CD8-CD45RO+ cells were sorted as memory CD4+ T cells on a FACSAria II. Input material: memory CD4+ T cells from blood. The receptors were gathered from an adult in good health and CMV-seronegative. Some clones in this sample may be carry-over from other donors' samples.

This sequence joins TRBV5-1 and TRBJ2-3; tentatively, D is TRBD1 (6 bases). Germline V CDR1 and CDR2: SGHRS, YFSETQ. Trimming removed 1 base at V and 3 bases at J, with 9 bases between. The CDR3 is made up of 14 amino acids. The DNA for the CDR3 is TGCGCCAGCAGCTTGTCCCAGGGGACAGATACGCAGTATTTT. It is translated as CASSLSQGTDTQYF. The complete variable domain, with remaining parts taken from reference TRBV5-1 and TRBJ2-3, reads KAGVTQTPRYLIKTRGQQVTLSCSPISGHRSVSWYQQTPGQGLQFLFEYFSETQRNKGNFPGRFSGRQFSNSRSEMNVSTLELGDSALYLCASSLSQGTDTQYFGPGTRLTVL.

The chain recombines TRBV2 with TRBJ1-4; possibly TRBD1 for D (6 bases). Looked up from germline, CDR1 is SNHLY and CDR2 is FYNNEI. Trimming pared 5 bases from V and 8 bases from J, leaving 15 bases between. The CDR3 contains 14 residues. This chain's CDR3 is CASSPGGAGEKLFF. The CDR3, as DNA: TGTGCCAGCAGTCCGGGGGGCGCAGGCGAAAAACTGTTTTTT.

The chain links TRBV5-8 to TRBJ1-1, with no clear D. The CDR3 consists of 11 residues. Germline-derived CDR1 and CDR2 are SGHTS and YDEGEE. With 1 base removed from V and 7 bases from J, the gap between germline ends came to 5 bases. The CDR3 bases are TGTGCCAGCAGCTTGCGCAATGAAGCTTTCTTT. The encoded protein is CASSLRNEAFF. Complete variable domain (other parts from reference TRBV5-8 and TRBJ1-1): EAGVTQSPTHLIKTRGQQATLRCSPISGHTSVYWYQQALGLGLQFLLWYDEGEERNRGNFPPRFSGRQFPNYSSELNVNALELEDSALYLCASSLRNEAFFGQGTRLTVV.

This rearrangement joins TRBV4-3 to TRBJ1-6; a weak D match, TRBD1 (6 bases). V was cut by 3 bases and J by 8 bases, with 14 bases left in between. Germline CDR1 LGHNA, CDR2 YSLEER. The CDR3 is 15 residues long. CDR3 sequence reads: CASSQEGGGYSPLHF. CDR3 coding DNA: TGCGCCAGCAGCCAGGAAGGGGGAGGTTATTCACCCCTCCACTTT.

The chain joins TRBV6-1 to TRBJ1-5; TRBD1 aligns across 8 bases. V shed 2 bases and J 6 bases; nucleotides not matched to a gene: 12. This CDR3 has 17 residues. Looked up from germline, CDR1 is MNHNS and CDR2 is SASEGT. The DNA for the CDR3 is TGTGCCAGCAGTGAACGGGGGACAGGTAGTTCGGGTCAGCCCCAGCATTTT. It codes for CASSERGTGSSGQPQHF.

The gene calls are TRBV29-1 and TRBJ1-3; D remains ambiguous. CDR3 length: 14 residues. Germline V gene lookup returns CDR1 SQVTM and CDR2 ANQGSEA. Trimming removed 5 bases at V and 4 bases at J, with 15 bases between. This CDR3 is CSVIPGDPGNTIYF. CDR3 sequence (DNA): TGCAGCGTTATTCCCGGTGATCCGGGAAACACCATATATTTT.

Written as DNA, the CDR3 is TGTGCCAGCAGCCCCCTAGTCGGGTCTGGACAGCCCCAGCATTTT. Encoded protein: CASSPLVGSGQPQHF. The chain has TRBV7-2 and TRBJ1-5; D remains ambiguous. CDR1 and CDR2 (germline): SGHTA, FQGNSA. V lost 5 bases and J 7 bases, leaving 18 bases between the germline ends. The CDR3 sequence is 15 residues long.

The rearrangement links TRBV5-1 to TRBJ2-2; 8 nucleotides line up with TRBD2. This CDR3 is built from 15 residues. Germline CDR1 reads SGHRS; CDR2 reads YFSETQ. The V and J ends lost 1 base and 6 bases, in that order; junction bases with no gene match: 5. The CDR3 nucleotides read TGCGCCAGCAGCTTGCCTCTAGCGGGCGCCGGGGAGCTGTTTTTT. Translated, it gives CASSLPLAGAGELFF.

This sequence joins TRBV28 and TRBJ2-7; perhaps D is TRBD1 or TRBD2 (6 bases each). This CDR3 region has 16 residues. Trimming took 1 base from V and 2 from J, leaving 15 bases between them. CDR1 is MDHEN and CDR2 is SYDVKM in the germline V gene. CDR3 DNA: TGTGCCAGCAGTTTATTTCGGGGGCCCGTCCCCTACGAGCAGTACTTC. It encodes CASSLFRGPVPYEQYF.

V is TRBV4-1 and J is TRBJ1-5, with a possible D match to TRBD1 (5 bases). The CDR3 has 17 amino acids. The germline CDR1 and CDR2 sequences are MGHRA and YSYEKL. V dropped 3 bases and J dropped 4 bases, with 19 bases sitting between them. CDR3 sequence (DNA): TGCGCCAGCAGCCAGAGGTGGACCCGGGGACCGAATCAGCCCCAGCATTTT. Amino acid sequence: CASSQRWTRGPNQPQHF.

The chain has TRBV29-1 and TRBJ2-7; tentatively, D is TRBD1 (6 bases). V was clipped by 2 bases and J by 2 bases, with 16 bases between them. This CDR3 spans 15 amino acids. In germline, CDR1 is SQVTM, CDR2 ANQGSEA. CDR3 DNA: TGCAGCGTTGAATTAGAGAAAAGGGGGACCTACGAGCAGTACTTC. This encodes CSVELEKRGTYEQYF.

This chain uses TRBV30 with TRBJ2-1; 7 positions agree with TRBD2. The CDR3 is 14 amino acids. Trimming removed 5 bases from V and 5 bases from J; junction bases left unmatched: 9. Germline V gives CDR1 GTSNPN, CDR2 SVGIG (reference sequence). The DNA of the CDR3 is TGTGCCTGGGGGGCCCAGCGGGACCACAATGAGCAGTTCTTC. Translating it yields CAWGAQRDHNEQFF.

The chain couples TRBV7-9 to TRBJ2-6, with 10 bases identical to TRBD1. The CDR3 extends over 17 amino acids. V lost 1 base and J lost 0; bases outside the gene matches: 0. CDR1 is SEHNR and CDR2 is FQNEAQ in the germline V gene (reference sequence). The CDR3 here is CASSLGTGGSGANVLTF. DNA for the CDR3: TGTGCCAGCAGCTTAGGGACAGGGGGCTCTGGGGCCAACGTCCTGACTTTC.

The V gene is TRBV5-1, the J gene TRBJ2-1, with 8 bases that match TRBD2. Germline V gene sequence: CDR1 SGHRS, CDR2 YFSETQ. The V segment lost 4 bases and the J segment 5 bases; nucleotides outside the gene matches: 8. The length of the CDR3 is 15 residues. The CDR3 here is CASSAHSGANNEQFF. CDR3 sequence (DNA): TGCGCCAGCAGCGCCCATAGCGGGGCTAACAATGAGCAGTTCTTC.